This passage covers 17 T cell receptor beta chains from one sample sequenced in a study of cytomegalovirus exposure and HLA in healthy donors. The primer mix had 60 Vbeta and 13 Jbeta primers. Using immunoSEQ multiplex PCR, the repertoire was profiled, and TCRdb retains in-frame clones only, with some absent. The data hold 150,000 or so clones, with roughly 84% observed a single time. The sample taken for sequencing was PBMCs. The receptors originated from a boy aged 2 to 10 in good health and CMV-seronegative.

The chain uses TRBV6-5 and TRBJ1-5; TRBD1 agrees at 7 bases. Losses at the gene ends were 6 bases for V and 4 bases for J; bases not matched to a gene: 3. The CDR3 spans 13 residues. CDR1 is MNHEY, CDR2 SVGAGI, per germline. This CDR3 reads CASRLTGNQPQHF. In nucleotides, the CDR3 is TGTGCCAGCAGGTTGACAGGGAATCAGCCCCAGCATTTT.

This chain connects TRBV5-1 to TRBJ2-1; TRBD2 is a possible D gene (6 bases). The CDR3 extends over 14 amino acids. V was shortened by 4 bases and J by 4 bases, with 12 bases between the two germline ends. CDR1 and CDR2 (germline): SGHRS, YFSETQ. The CDR3 loop is CASSPDYRYNEQFF. In DNA form, the CDR3 reads TGCGCCAGCAGCCCGGACTATAGATACAATGAGCAGTTCTTC. Using reference TRBV5-1 and TRBJ2-1 for the parts outside the CDR3, the full variable domain is KAGVTQTPRYLIKTRGQQVTLSCSPISGHRSVSWYQQTPGQGLQFLFEYFSETQRNKGNFPGRFSGRQFSNSRSEMNVSTLELGDSALYLCASSPDYRYNEQFFGPGTRLTVL.

The chain recombines TRBV4-1 with TRBJ2-4; 12 nucleotides agree with TRBD2. V shed 3 bases, J shed 0 bases, and the junction held 12 bases outside the gene matches. This CDR3 has 20 residues. CDR1 and CDR2 (germline): MGHRA, YSYEKL. In DNA form, the CDR3 reads TGCGCCAGCAGCCAGGGACTAGCGGGCCTTCCTATACTAGCCAAAAACATTCAGTACTTC. Translating it yields CASSQGLAGLPILAKNIQYF.

V usage is TRBV30 and J usage is TRBJ2-7; 7 nucleotides match TRBD1. CDR3 length equals 15 residues. The germline CDR1 and CDR2 sequences are GTSNPN and SVGIG (reference sequence). V gave up 4 bases and J gave up 3 bases; unmatched junction bases: 12. The CDR3 reads CAWIDPITGVYEQYF. DNA of the CDR3: TGTGCCTGGATTGATCCCATAACAGGGGTCTACGAGCAGTACTTC. The entire variable domain, with the rest obtained from reference TRBV30 and TRBJ2-7, is as follows: SQTIHQWPATLVQPVGSPLSLECTVEGTSNPNLYWYRQAAGRGLQLLFYSVGIGQISSEVPQNLSASRPQDRQFILSSKKLLLSDSGFYLCAWIDPITGVYEQYFGPGTRLTVT.

The chain combines TRBV5-4 with TRBJ2-5; D might be TRBD1 (6 bases). Trimming took off 4 bases at V and 2 bases at J, with 21 bases between the two ends. This CDR3 is built from 17 residues. In germline, CDR1 is SGHNT, CDR2 YYREEE (reference sequence). CDR3 DNA sequence: TGTGCCAGCAGCATCATTTCAGGGACATATCTTCAAGAGACCCAGTACTTC. Protein: CASSIISGTYLQETQYF. Full variable domain (outside the CDR3, taken from reference TRBV5-4 and TRBJ2-5): ETGVTQSPTHLIKTRGQQVTLRCSSQSGHNTVSWYQQALGQGPQFIFQYYREEENGRGNFPPRFSGLQFPNYSSELNVNALELDDSALYLCASSIISGTYLQETQYFGPGTRLLVL.

The chain's CDR3 is CASTRDYPNTGELFF. CDR3 DNA: TGTGCCAGCACCCGGGATTACCCAAACACCGGGGAGCTGTTTTTT. The J gene is TRBJ2-2, the V gene TRBV6-5; D is possibly TRBD2 (5 bases). CDR1 is MNHEY, CDR2 SVGAGI, per germline. The CDR3 consists of 15 residues. V was cut by 7 bases and J by 2 bases, with 14 bases left in between.

The rearrangement links TRBV2 to TRBJ2-7, with D maybe TRBD1 (6 bases). Deletions cut 4 bases from V and 3 bases from J, with 13 bases between. The CDR3 totals 14 residues. The germline V gene has CDR1 SNHLY and CDR2 FYNNEI. The DNA for the CDR3 is TGTGCCAGCAGTGGATTACAGGGCGGCTACGAGCAGTACTTC. Its translation: CASSGLQGGYEQYF. Full variable domain (missing parts from reference TRBV2 and TRBJ2-7): EPEVTQTPSHQVTQMGQEVILRCVPISNHLYFYWYRQILGQKVEFLVSFYNNEISEKSEIFDDQFSVERPDGSNFTLKIRSTKLEDSAMYFCASSGLQGGYEQYFGPGTRLTVT.

The CDR3 nucleotides are TGTGCCAGCAGTACCACCGGGACAGGGGGCAATCAGCCCCAGCATTTT. Its translation is CASSTTGTGGNQPQHF. The J gene is TRBJ1-5, the V gene TRBV28, with 10 nucleotides matching TRBD1. Germline CDR1 is MDHEN and CDR2 is SYDVKM. V trimming: 5 bases; J trimming: 2 bases; junction bases outside the gene matches: 6. The CDR3 runs to 16 residues. Full variable domain (outside the CDR3, taken from reference TRBV28 and TRBJ1-5): DVKVTQSSRYLVKRTGEKVFLECVQDMDHENMFWYRQDPGLGLRLIYFSYDVKMKEKGDIPEGYSVSREKKERFSLILESASTNQTSMYLCASSTTGTGGNQPQHFGDGTRLSIL.

This clone was counted a single time. The chain couples TRBV6-1 to TRBJ2-1, with 8 bases identical to TRBD1. Per the germline V gene, CDR1 is MNHNS and CDR2 is SASEGT. The CDR3 has 14 residues. V lost 7 bases to trimming and J lost 0 bases; unmatched junction nucleotides: 2. The CDR3, as DNA: TGTGCCAGCATCGACAGGGGCTCCTACAATGAGCAGTTCTTC. Translated, it gives CASIDRGSYNEQFF.

V usage is TRBV11-2 and J usage is TRBJ2-5; TRBD1 might be the D (5 bases). This CDR3 is 13 amino acids long. V dropped 5 bases and J dropped 3 bases, with 10 bases sitting between them. Germline V gene data show CDR1 as SGHAT and CDR2 as FQNNGV. CDR3 loop: CASSQGEKETQYF. CDR3 sequence (DNA): TGTGCCAGCAGCCAAGGGGAAAAAGAGACCCAGTACTTC.

This clone was recorded a few times. The V gene is TRBV7-9, the J gene TRBJ2-7; TRBD2 matches 7 bases. The CDR3 covers 12 residues. Trimming cost V 4 bases and J 6 bases; bases outside gene matches: 3. Germline V lookup: CDR1 SEHNR, CDR2 FQNEAQ (reference sequence). Here the CDR3 DNA reads TGTGCCAGCAGCTCACTAGCGTTCGAGCAGTACTTC. Protein: CASSSLAFEQYF.

This chain connects TRBV5-5 to TRBJ2-2; 7 positions agree with TRBD1. Germline trimming cut 0 bases from V and 3 bases from J; bases unmatched to any gene: 5. The V gene's germline CDR1 is SGHKS and CDR2 YYEKEE (reference sequence). This CDR3 is built from 16 residues. The CDR3 loop is CASSLVGTVDTGELFF. CDR3 sequence (DNA): TGTGCCAGCAGCTTGGTCGGGACAGTGGACACCGGGGAGCTGTTTTTT.

This clone was seen only once. The rearrangement links TRBV5-6 to TRBJ2-2; 8 nucleotides agree with TRBD2. The CDR3 runs 18 residues. The germline V gene has CDR1 SGHDT and CDR2 YYEEEE. The J segment lost 1 base and the V segment lost 3 bases, leaving 11 bases of the junction unmatched. The CDR3 loop is CASSSPTPLAGNTGELFF. Written as DNA, the CDR3 is TGTGCCAGCAGCTCTCCAACCCCTCTAGCGGGGAACACCGGGGAGCTGTTTTTT.

This chain connects TRBV4-2 to TRBJ2-3; a possible D gene is TRBD2 (6 bases). Trimming cost V 0 bases and J 5 bases, with 9 bases left between them. There are 14 residues in the CDR3. Germline loops: CDR1 LGHNA, CDR2 YNFKEQ. The CDR3 is CASSQDLARDTQYF. Written as DNA, the CDR3 is TGTGCCAGCAGCCAAGATCTAGCGAGAGATACGCAGTATTTT.

This clone has more than one count but fewer than ten. This rearrangement joins TRBV19 to TRBJ1-4; TRBD1 agrees at 11 bases. This CDR3 region has 14 residues. Germline CDR1 reads LNHDA; CDR2 reads SQIVND (reference sequence). V was pared by 6 bases and J by 6 bases, with 3 bases of the junction left unmatched. The CDR3 coding sequence is TGTGCCAGTAGGGGGACAGGGGGAGATGAAAAACTGTTTTTT. It encodes CASRGTGGDEKLFF.

This clone was counted only a few times. The V gene is TRBV7-8, the J gene TRBJ2-7; D not certain. The CDR3 covers 15 residues. The germline gives CDR1 SGHVS, CDR2 FQNEAQ. With 1 base removed from V and 3 bases from J, the gap between germline ends came to 13 bases. CDR3 DNA: TGTGCCAGCAGCTTAGGTGGCGGAAGCTACTACGAGCAGTACTTC. Amino acids: CASSLGGGSYYEQYF.

This clone was recorded once. The chain uses TRBV6-4 and TRBJ2-2; TRBD2 agrees at 12 bases. Germline trimming cut 4 bases from V and 4 bases from J; bases unmatched to any gene: 1. There are 15 residues in the CDR3. Germline-derived CDR1 and CDR2 are MRHNA and SNTAGT. DNA for the CDR3: TGTGCCAGCAGTGTGACTAGCGGGGGCACCGGGGAGCTGTTTTTT. Translation: CASSVTSGGTGELFF.